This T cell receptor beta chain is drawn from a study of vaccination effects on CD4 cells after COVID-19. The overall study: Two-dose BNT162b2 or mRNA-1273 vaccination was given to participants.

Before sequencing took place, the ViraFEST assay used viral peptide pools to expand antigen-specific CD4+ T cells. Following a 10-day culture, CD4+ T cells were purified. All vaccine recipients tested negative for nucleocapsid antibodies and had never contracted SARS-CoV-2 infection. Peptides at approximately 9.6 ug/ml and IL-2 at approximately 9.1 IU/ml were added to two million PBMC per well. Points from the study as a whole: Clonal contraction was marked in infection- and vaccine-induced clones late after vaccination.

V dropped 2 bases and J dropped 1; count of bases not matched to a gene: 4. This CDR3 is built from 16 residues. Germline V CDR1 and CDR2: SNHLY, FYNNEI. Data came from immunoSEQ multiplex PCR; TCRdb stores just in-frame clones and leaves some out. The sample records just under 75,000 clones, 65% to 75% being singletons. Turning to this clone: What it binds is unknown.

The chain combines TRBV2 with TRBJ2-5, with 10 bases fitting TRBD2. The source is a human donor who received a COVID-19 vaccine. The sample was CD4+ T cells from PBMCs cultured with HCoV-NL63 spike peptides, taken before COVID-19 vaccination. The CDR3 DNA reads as TGTGCCAGCAGTGAACTAGCGGGGGCCGTCCAAGAGACCCAGTACTTC. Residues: CASSELAGAVQETQYF.